This T cell receptor beta chain was captured by sequencing in a study of T cell repertoires in aging, cancer and after chemotherapy. TCR beta rearrangements were amplified from peripheral blood genomic DNA. The sample holds a few counts of this clonotype. Rearranged V-D-J TRB sequences were amplified with a mixed TRB-A/B primer pool. TCRdb reanalysed the multiplex PCR reads using MiXCR and keeps one entry per CDR3 protein. The repertoire has about 5,200 distinct CDR3 sequences, 25% to 30% of them found once; the top ten carry 6.5% to 9.5%. Sequenced: blood. This sequence was found in a human donor in good health.

The CDR3 region is CASSTGISYEQYF. CDR3 sequence (DNA): TGTGCCAGCAGTACCGGGATTTCCTACGAGCAGTACTTC. The chain carries TRBV12-3 or TRBV12-4 and TRBJ2-7; weak D call: TRBD2 (5 bases). This CDR3 contains 13 residues. Trimming took off 5 bases at V and 1 base at J, with 9 bases between the two ends.